This T cell receptor (beta chain) was obtained from a study of shared clonotypes between healthy human individuals. Study conclusions and caveats: Estimated richness values were generally larger in naive subsets than in memory subsets.

Naive CD8 populations comprised CD45RO-negative cells positively selected for CCR7, excluding terminally differentiated effector memory CD45RA+ cells. On this clone: Antigen unknown.

CDR3 length equals 17 residues. CDR1 SEHNR and CDR2 FQNEAQ come from the germline V gene (reference sequence). Trimming cost V 3 bases and J 4 bases; bases outside gene matches: 12. Roughly 200 ng DNA, tens of thousands of T cell genomes, went into each sorted-subset replicate PCR. Here immunoSEQ multiplex PCR was the method, and the copy in TCRdb shows in-frame clones only, minus some. This sample has about 2,200,000 clones, with roughly 91% found just once. The gene calls are TRBV7-9 and TRBJ2-5, with 9 nucleotides matching TRBD1. Material: naive CD8+ T cells from PBMCs. This TCR came from a man between 18 and 35 years old in good health. Some clones in this sample may be carry-over from other donors' samples. As DNA, the CDR3 is TGTGCCAGCAGCTTTCCGGGACAGGGCATTCTTGGAGAGACCCAGTACTTC. This sequence encodes CASSFPGQGILGETQYF.